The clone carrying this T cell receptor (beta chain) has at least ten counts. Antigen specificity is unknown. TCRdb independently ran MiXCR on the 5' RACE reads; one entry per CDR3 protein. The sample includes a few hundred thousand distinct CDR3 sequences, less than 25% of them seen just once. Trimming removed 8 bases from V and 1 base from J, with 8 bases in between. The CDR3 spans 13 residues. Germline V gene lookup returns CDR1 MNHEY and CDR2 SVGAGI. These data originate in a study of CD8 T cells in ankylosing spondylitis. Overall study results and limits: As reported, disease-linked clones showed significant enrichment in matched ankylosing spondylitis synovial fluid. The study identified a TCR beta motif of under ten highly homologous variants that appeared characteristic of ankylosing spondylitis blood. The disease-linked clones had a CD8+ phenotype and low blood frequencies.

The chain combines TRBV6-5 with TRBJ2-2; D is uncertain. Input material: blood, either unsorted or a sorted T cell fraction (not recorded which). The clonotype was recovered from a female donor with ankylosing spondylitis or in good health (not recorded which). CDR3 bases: TGTGCCAGCCGCTACCTGAACACCGGGGAGCTGTTTTTT. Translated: CASRYLNTGELFF.